This entry is about one TCR beta chain. In its sample, this clone was seen a few times. Its recognized antigen is unknown. No clone much larger than this one lies a single base away; base qualities are absent. This sample stems from a study of blood T cell dynamics during melanoma immunotherapy (TCRdb year 2020). Some background on the complete study: All patients had metastatic melanoma and were given first-line pembrolizumab or nivolumab plus ipilimumab as standard of care in the United Kingdom. Peripheral T cell receptor repertoires of metastatic melanoma patients were profiled before and after one cycle of checkpoint inhibitor therapy to find early correlates of response. The training cohort was made up of consecutive patients, while a further independent group of patients from the same centre was pooled to form an external validation set. Overall study results and their limits: Patients who later achieved disease control showed a bifurcated PBMC repertoire reorganization at W3, with increased clonality or increased diversity, unlike progressors. The relatively small sample size was acknowledged as potentially limiting generalization of the results. Whether the T cell clones driving repertoire changes were melanoma-specific or reflected general immune activation could not be determined in the study.

A fixed 350 ng of DNA was loaded for every bulk PBMC sample. The immunoSEQ TCRb Assay kit was used according to manufacturer instructions to amplify TCR beta CDR3 sequences from genomic DNA. The KAPA Library Quantification Kit for Illumina platforms was used to quantify pooled libraries by qPCR. Pooled libraries were sequenced on an Illumina NextSeq 500, clustered at roughly 0.55-1.2 pM. Per the authors' processing: Analysis of the TCR data relied on immunoSEQ ANALYZER and the R LymphoSeq package. A rearrangement efficiency score was calculated as productive divided by the sum of productive and non-productive CDR3 sequences. Clonality was measured with the Gini coefficient and diversity with the Renyi index at alpha=1, and both measures were compared pairwise between timepoints within each patient. In LymphoSeq, clonal relatedness was computed using an edit distance of 3, and repertoire similarity was computed using the Bhattacharyya coefficient. Linear discriminant analysis on week-3 changes in clonality and diversity was built with the R MASS and caret packages to classify response. TCRdb took over this immuneACCESS table, retaining in-frame rearrangements with V and J assigned. Such tables are incomplete; in checked studies, under half of the missing clones stem from an unresolved V gene, and the remainder is unexplained. D and trimming were read from the DNA, whereas the V and J calls and clone size are those reported in that table. The sample includes 11,000 or so clones, with 84% observed a single time. The ten largest clones represent less than 20% of the sample.

Trimming takes 10 bases off V and 2 bases off J; junction bases not matched to a gene: 9. CDR1 and CDR2 (SNHLY, FYNNEI) derive from the germline V gene. The CDR3 sequence holds 15 residues, the cysteine and phenylalanine included. The kept DNA is CDR3 alone, 45 bases in frame from the first base. Reading the label with the study, this specimen's time point is: week 3, after first cycle of checkpoint inhibitor. Blood samples were taken before treatment (T0) and at week 3 (W3), following the first cycle of checkpoint blockade. Except for two patients with rapid clinical progression, response was assessed 12 weeks after the first infusion by RECIST 1.1; disease control meant complete response, partial response or stable disease. Any patient who had received prior systemic cancer treatment, was on concomitant immunosuppressant therapy or had synchronous other active malignancies was excluded. To track both circulating cells and T cell turnover, TCR beta was sequenced from bulk PBMC as well as from plasma cell-free DNA. Lymphoprep and SepMate tubes were used to isolate PBMC from blood, and red cell lysis was then performed. QIAamp DNA Blood Mini kits were used to extract DNA from PBMC and from sorted T cell subsets.

This receptor was taken from a human donor with melanoma. The specimen comprised blood, sampled from a patient treated with checkpoint blockade. Recombination connected TRBV2 to TRBJ2-7, with TRBD2 matching 12 junction bases. The CDR3 corresponds to CAIATGLAGTYEQYF. Read as DNA, the sequence is TGTGCCATCGCGACTGGACTAGCGGGGACCTACGAGCAGTACTTC.